These 20 T cell receptor beta chains came from one sample sequenced in a study of CXCR3-negative and CXCR3-positive naive CD8 T cells. These receptors have no identified antigens. General study findings and limits: CXCR3-positive naive cells carried more hydrophobic TRB CDR3s than CXCR3-negative ones.

UMI-labeled TRB cDNA libraries were prepared by 5' RACE. TCRdb reprocessed the 5' RACE reads, with one entry per CDR3 protein and no DNA. In all, the sample yields around 88,000 distinct CDR3 sequences. Sequencing input: naive CXCR3+ CD8+ T cells from blood. Specified subset: CD45RO-CCR7+CD27+CD95- naive CD8+ T cells expressing CXCR3 (TNR3+). Every receptor here comes from a human donor in good health. Some clones in this sample may be carry-over from other donors' samples.

V usage is TRBV5-5 and J usage is TRBJ2-7. The CDR3 is 12 amino acids. CDR1 SGHKS and CDR2 YYEKEE come from the germline V gene (reference sequence). CDR3: CASSPETYEQYF.

The chain has TRBV15 and TRBJ1-2; the D call from TCRdb, TRBD1, cannot be confirmed without DNA. This CDR3 comprises 15 residues. Germline V gene lookup returns CDR1 LNHNV and CDR2 YYDKDF (reference sequence). The CDR3: CATSPSGTGYNGYTF.

The chain employs TRBV6-4 and TRBJ2-1; TCRdb reports TRBD2, a call that lacks DNA to check it against. Germline values: CDR1 MRHNA, CDR2 SNTAGT. The CDR3 is 15 amino acids. This CDR3 is CASSDGTSGGNEQFF.

The CDR3 reads CASGTIGGTQYF. The J gene is TRBJ2-5, the V gene TRBV11-3; TCRdb reports TRBD1, a call that lacks DNA to check it against. Germline V gene data show CDR1 as SGHNT and CDR2 as YENEEA. The CDR3 spans 12 residues.

The chain couples TRBV20-1 to TRBJ2-7; TCRdb picks TRBD1, but there is no DNA to check that call. The germline CDR1 and CDR2 sequences are DFQATT and SNEGSKA (reference sequence). This CDR3 has 14 residues. CDR3 region: CSARGTGFSYEQYF.

This rearrangement joins TRBV7-6 to TRBJ2-1. The CDR3 consists of 15 residues. Germline CDR1 and CDR2: SGHVS and FNYEAQ. The CDR3 region is CASSLAGVGYNEQFF.

V and J are TRBV4-1 and TRBJ2-7. This CDR3 has 15 amino acids. CDR1 is MGHRA, CDR2 YSYEKL, per germline. CDR3 residues: CASSPNGQADYEQYF.

The gene calls are TRBV7-2 and TRBJ2-3. This CDR3 has 13 residues. Germline V lookup: CDR1 SGHTA, CDR2 FQGNSA. This CDR3 reads CASSSVPQDTQYF.

V gene TRBV29-1 combines with J gene TRBJ2-5; absent DNA, TCRdb's TRBD2 call cannot be checked. CDR3 length equals 14 residues. Per germline, CDR1 SQVTM and CDR2 ANQGSEA. This CDR3 is CSVELAGIWETQYF.

This rearrangement joins TRBV7-2 to TRBJ2-4; TCRdb lists TRBD2, though no DNA is available to test this call. The CDR3 has 16 residues. Germline V gene data show CDR1 as SGHTA and CDR2 as FQGNSA. The CDR3 here is CASSLEAGGTTYEQYF.

The rearrangement joins TRBV4-3 to TRBJ1-1. Per germline, CDR1 LGHNA and CDR2 YSLEER. CDR3 length equals 16 residues. The CDR3 protein is CASSQDLIVANTEAFF.

This chain uses TRBV4-2 with TRBJ2-7; TCRdb returns TRBD1, unconfirmable since there is no DNA. CDR3 length: 16 amino acids. Germline CDR1 reads LGHNA; CDR2 reads YNFKEQ. The CDR3 sequence: CASSQDWRGATYEQYF.

The chain carries TRBV19 and TRBJ2-7; TCRdb indicates TRBD2, and absent DNA this call remains unverified. The CDR3 length is 12 residues. CDR1 and CDR2 (germline): LNHDA, SQIVND (reference sequence). The CDR3 sequence is CASSGGVYEQYF.

V is TRBV29-1 and J is TRBJ2-5. This CDR3 spans 14 amino acids. Germline CDR1 is SQVTM and CDR2 is ANQGSEA. CDR3 region: CSAHPGAYQETQYF.

The V and J genes are TRBV28 and TRBJ2-7; the TCRdb call, TRBD1, lacks DNA for checking. The length of the CDR3 is 14 residues. Germline-derived CDR1 and CDR2 are MDHEN and SYDVKM. The CDR3 sequence: CASQPGLGSYEQYF.

The chain links TRBV3-1 to TRBJ2-3; checking the TCRdb D call of TRBD2 is not possible without DNA. The CDR3 has 17 residues. CDR1 and CDR2 from the germline V gene are LGHDT and YNNKEL (reference sequence). The CDR3 sequence: CASSPAPGTTFTDTQYF.

The chain uses TRBV7-9 and TRBJ2-7. The CDR3 runs to 13 residues. Germline lookup yields CDR1 SEHNR and CDR2 FQNEAQ (reference sequence). CDR3 in amino acids: CASSLVTGYEQYF.

The V gene is TRBV28, the J gene TRBJ2-7. From germline, CDR1 is MDHEN and CDR2 SYDVKM. The CDR3 consists of 13 residues. The CDR3 sequence: CASSWSSSYEQYF.

The CDR3: CSVDDPGQVNTEAFF. This rearrangement joins TRBV29-1 to TRBJ1-1; absent DNA, TCRdb's TRBD1 call cannot be checked. Germline CDR1 is SQVTM and CDR2 is ANQGSEA. The CDR3 spans 15 residues.

The chain carries TRBV7-6 and TRBJ1-2; TCRdb reports TRBD1, a call that lacks DNA to check it against. The CDR3 extends over 17 amino acids. Germline CDR1 SGHVS, CDR2 FNYEAQ. The CDR3 is CASSFQGPDSANYGYTF.